This T cell receptor beta chain was identified in a study of long-term antiretroviral therapy in people with HIV. With survey level as its setting, the immunoSEQ assay was v3.0. Measured with immunoSEQ multiplex PCR; TCRdb has only the in-frame clones, and not every one. The profile covers tens of thousands of clones, with approximately 78% appearing a single time and less than 15% taken by the ten largest. Germline V lookup: CDR1 KGHSH, CDR2 LQKENI. The V gene lost 3 bases and the J gene lost 5 bases, with 13 bases spanning the gap. The CDR3 loop spans 14 amino acids. Here the sequenced sample was unsorted PBMCs, taken 2.9 years after starting antiretroviral therapy. The chain has TRBV18 and TRBJ1-2; D may be TRBD1 (5 bases). This clonotype originated in a man aged 45-65 years with HIV. CDR3 amino acids: CASSPLDTAYGYTF. The CDR3 bases are TGTGCCAGCTCACCCCTGGACACCGCTTATGGCTACACCTTC.